This T cell receptor beta chain emerged from a study of blood T cells in healthy people across ages. Peripheral blood samples of around 9.5 milliliters were drawn from each donor. The V gene lost 5 bases and the J gene lost 12 bases, with 11 bases spanning the gap. CDR3 length equals 11 residues. The germline V gene has CDR1 SGHTA and CDR2 FQGNSA. Then a second PCR, running roughly 7 to 12 cycles, was carried out with a sample-barcoded 5' primer and a J-beta primer mix. MiXCR, run by TCRdb on the 5' RACE reads, gives a single entry per CDR3 protein. The sample consists of about 1.6 million distinct CDR3 sequences, roughly 32% of them appearing once.

The chain carries TRBV7-2 and TRBJ2-1; D not certain. Sequenced input: blood. This clonotype was obtained from a woman under 40 in good health. In DNA, the CDR3 is TGTGCCAGCAGCCTGTGGGGTGGGCAGTTCTTC. This codes for CASSLWGGQFF.